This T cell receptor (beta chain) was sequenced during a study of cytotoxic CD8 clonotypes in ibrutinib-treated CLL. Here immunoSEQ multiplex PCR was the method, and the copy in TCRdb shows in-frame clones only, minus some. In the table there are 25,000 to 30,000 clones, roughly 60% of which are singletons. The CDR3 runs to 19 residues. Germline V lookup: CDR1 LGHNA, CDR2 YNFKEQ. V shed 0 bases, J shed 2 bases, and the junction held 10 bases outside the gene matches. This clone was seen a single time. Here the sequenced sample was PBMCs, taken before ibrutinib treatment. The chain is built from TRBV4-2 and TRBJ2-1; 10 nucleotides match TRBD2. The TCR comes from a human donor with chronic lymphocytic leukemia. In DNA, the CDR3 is TGTGCCAGCAGCCAAGATCATGGGCTAGCGGGAGCCACCTACAATGAGCAGTTCTTC. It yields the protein CASSQDHGLAGATYNEQFF.